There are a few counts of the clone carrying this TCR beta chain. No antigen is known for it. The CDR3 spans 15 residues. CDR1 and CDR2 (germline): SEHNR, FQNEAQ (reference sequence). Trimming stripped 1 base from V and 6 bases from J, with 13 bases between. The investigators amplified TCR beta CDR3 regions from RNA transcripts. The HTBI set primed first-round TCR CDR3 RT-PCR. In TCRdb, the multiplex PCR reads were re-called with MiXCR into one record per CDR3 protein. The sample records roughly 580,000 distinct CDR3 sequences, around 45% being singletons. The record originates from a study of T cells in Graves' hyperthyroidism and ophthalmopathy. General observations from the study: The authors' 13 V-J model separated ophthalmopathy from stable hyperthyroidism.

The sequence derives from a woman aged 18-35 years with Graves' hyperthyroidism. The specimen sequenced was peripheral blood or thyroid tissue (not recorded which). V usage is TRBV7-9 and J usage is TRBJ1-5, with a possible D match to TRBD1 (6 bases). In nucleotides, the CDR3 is TGTGCCAGCAGCTTAGGGCAGGGGCGGCGTCAGCCCCAGCATTTT. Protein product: CASSLGQGRRQPQHF.